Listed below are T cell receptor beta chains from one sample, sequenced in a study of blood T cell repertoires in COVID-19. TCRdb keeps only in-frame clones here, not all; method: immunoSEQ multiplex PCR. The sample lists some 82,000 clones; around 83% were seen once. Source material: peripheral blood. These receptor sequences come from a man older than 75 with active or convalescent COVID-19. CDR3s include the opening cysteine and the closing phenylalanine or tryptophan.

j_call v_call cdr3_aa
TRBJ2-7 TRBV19 CASRRTGSSYEQYF
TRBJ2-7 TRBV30 CAWSVSSYEQYF
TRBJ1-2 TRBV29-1 CSVEVDRGDGYTF
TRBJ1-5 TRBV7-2 CASSPPGGLNQPQHF
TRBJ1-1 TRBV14 CASSPLGGANTEAFF
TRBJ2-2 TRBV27 CASRISGVGTGELFF
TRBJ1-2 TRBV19 CASSGTESYGYTF
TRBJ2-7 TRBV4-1 CASSRDSGRGANYEQYF
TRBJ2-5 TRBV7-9 CASSLGVSQEAQYF
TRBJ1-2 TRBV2 CASSSSEVRGYTF
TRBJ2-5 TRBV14 CASSHTTSGTQYF
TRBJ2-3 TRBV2 CASSQRASGTTDTQYF
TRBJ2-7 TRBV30 CAFERGRSSYEQYF
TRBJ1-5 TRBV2 CASDGDYSNQPQHF
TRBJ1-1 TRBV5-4 CASSFRTGTDTEAFF
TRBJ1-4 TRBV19 CASSPPGDRGFEKLFF
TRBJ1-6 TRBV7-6 CASSGQGSYNSPLHF
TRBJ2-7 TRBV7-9 CASSQQGYEQYF
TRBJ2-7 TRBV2 CASSIPLGASTYEQYF
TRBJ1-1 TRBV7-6 CASSWLEGPEAFF
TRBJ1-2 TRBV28 CASSYEGGYTF
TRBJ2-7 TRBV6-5 CASRVDRVHEQYF
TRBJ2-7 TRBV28 CASSTGTGPNEQYF
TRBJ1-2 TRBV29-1 CSERSSYGYTF
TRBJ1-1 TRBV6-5 CASSFTGDRNTEAFF
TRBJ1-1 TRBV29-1 CSVGDTGDMNTEAFF